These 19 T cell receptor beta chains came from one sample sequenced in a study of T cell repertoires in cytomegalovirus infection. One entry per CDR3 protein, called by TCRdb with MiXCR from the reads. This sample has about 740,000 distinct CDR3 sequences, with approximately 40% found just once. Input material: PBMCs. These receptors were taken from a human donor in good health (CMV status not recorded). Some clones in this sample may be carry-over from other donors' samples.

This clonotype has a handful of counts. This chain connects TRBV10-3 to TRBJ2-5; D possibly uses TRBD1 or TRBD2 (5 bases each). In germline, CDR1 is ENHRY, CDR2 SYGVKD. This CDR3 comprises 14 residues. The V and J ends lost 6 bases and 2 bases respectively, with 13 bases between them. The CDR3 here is CAIRGGSGQETQYF. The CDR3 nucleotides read TGTGCCATCAGAGGAGGTTCAGGGCAAGAGACCCAGTACTTC.

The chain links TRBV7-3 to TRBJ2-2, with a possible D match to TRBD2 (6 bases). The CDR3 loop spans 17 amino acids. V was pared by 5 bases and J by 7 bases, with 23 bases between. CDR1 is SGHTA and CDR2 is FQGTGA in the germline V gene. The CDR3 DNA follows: TGTGCCAGCAGCCAGCTCGGAGGGGTTCTAGCGCACGGGGAGCTGTTTTTT. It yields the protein CASSQLGGVLAHGELFF.

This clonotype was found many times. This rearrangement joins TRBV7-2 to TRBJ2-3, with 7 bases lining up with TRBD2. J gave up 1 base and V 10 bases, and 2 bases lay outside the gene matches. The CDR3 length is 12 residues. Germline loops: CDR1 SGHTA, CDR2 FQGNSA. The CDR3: CATAGGTDTQYF. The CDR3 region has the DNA TGTGCCACCGCGGGGGGCACAGATACGCAGTATTTT.

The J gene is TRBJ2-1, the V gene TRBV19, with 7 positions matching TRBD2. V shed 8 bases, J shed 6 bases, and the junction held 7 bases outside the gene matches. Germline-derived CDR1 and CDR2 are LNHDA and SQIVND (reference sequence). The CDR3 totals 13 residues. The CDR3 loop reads CASRGVPSNEQFF. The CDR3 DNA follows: TGTGCCAGTCGGGGGGTGCCTAGCAATGAGCAGTTCTTC. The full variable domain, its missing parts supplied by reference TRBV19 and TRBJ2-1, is DGGITQSPKYLFRKEGQNVTLSCEQNLNHDAMYWYRQDPGQGLRLIYYSQIVNDFQKGDIAEGYSVSREKKESFPLTVTSAQKNPTAFYLCASRGVPSNEQFFGPGTRLTVL.

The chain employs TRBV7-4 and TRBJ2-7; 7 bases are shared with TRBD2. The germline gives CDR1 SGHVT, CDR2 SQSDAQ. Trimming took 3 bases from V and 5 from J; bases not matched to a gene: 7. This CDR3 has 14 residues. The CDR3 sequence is CASSFLGGYNEQYF. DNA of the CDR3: TGTGCCAGCAGCTTCTTGGGGGGGTATAACGAGCAGTACTTC. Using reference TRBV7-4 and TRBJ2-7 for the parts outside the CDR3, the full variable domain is GAGVSQSPRYKVAKRGRDVALRCDSISGHVTLYWYRQTLGQGSEVLTYSQSDAQRDKSGRPSGRFSAERPERSVSTLKIQRTEQGDSAVYLCASSFLGGYNEQYFGPGTRLTVT.

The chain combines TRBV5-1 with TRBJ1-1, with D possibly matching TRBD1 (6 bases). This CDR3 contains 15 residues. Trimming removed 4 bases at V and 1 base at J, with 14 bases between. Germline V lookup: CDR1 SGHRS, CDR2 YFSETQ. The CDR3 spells CASSPVGGSNTEAFF. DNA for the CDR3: TGCGCCAGCAGCCCCGTCGGGGGCTCGAACACTGAAGCTTTCTTT.

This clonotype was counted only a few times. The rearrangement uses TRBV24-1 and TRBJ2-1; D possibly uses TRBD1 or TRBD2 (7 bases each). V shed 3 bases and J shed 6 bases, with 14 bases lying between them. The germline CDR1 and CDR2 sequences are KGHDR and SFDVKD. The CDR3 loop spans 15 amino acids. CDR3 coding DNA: TGTGCCACCAGTGATCCGGGGGGACAGATCAATGAGCAGTTCTTC. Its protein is CATSDPGGQINEQFF.

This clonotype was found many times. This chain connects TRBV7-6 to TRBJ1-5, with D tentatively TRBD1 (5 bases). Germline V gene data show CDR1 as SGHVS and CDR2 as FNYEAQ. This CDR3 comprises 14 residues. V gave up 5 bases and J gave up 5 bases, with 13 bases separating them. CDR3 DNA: TGTGCCAGCAGCCTGGGGCGGGGGGATCAGCCCCAGCATTTT. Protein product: CASSLGRGDQPQHF.

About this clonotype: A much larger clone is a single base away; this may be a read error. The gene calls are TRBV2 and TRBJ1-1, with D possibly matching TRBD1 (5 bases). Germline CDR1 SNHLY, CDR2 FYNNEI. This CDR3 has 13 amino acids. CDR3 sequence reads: CASSRGENTEAVF. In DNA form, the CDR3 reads TGTGCCAGCAGCCGGGGCGAAAACACTGAAGCTGTCTTT.

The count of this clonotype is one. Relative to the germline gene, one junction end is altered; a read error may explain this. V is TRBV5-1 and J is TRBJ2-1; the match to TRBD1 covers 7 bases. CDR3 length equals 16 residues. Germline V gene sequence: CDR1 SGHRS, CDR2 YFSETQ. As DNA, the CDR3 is TGCGCCAGCAGCTTTCACGACAGGGAATGGAAGAATGAGCCGTTCTTC. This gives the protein CASSFHDREWKNEPFF.

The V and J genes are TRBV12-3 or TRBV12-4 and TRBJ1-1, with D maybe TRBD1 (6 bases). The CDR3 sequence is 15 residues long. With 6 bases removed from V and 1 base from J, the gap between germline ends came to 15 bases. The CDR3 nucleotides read TGTGCCAGCAGGGGAAGGGACACGGGGAACACTGAAGCTTTCTTT. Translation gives CASRGRDTGNTEAFF.

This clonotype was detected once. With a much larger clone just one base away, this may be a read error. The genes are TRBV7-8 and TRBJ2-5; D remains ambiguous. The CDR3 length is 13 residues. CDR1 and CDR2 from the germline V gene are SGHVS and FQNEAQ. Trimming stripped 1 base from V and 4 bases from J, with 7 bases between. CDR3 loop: CASSLETRETQYF. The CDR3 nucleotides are TGTGCCAGCAGCTTAGAGACACGAGAGACCCAGTACTTC.

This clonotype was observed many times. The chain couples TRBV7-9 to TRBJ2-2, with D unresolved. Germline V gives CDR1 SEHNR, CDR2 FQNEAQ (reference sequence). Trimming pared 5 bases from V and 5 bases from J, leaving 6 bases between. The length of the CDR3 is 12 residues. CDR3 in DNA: TGTGCCAGCAGCACAGCTACCGGGGAGCTGTTTTTT. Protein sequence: CASSTATGELFF.

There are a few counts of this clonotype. The CDR3 region is CASSGRDRTRNEQFF. DNA of the CDR3: TGTGCCAGCAGCGGCCGGGACAGGACACGGAATGAGCAGTTCTTC. The chain links TRBV7-9 to TRBJ2-1; 8 positions agree with TRBD1. CDR3 length equals 15 residues. With V trimmed by 5 bases and J by 7 bases, 10 bases remained unmatched. Germline V gene lookup returns CDR1 SEHNR and CDR2 FQNEAQ (reference sequence).

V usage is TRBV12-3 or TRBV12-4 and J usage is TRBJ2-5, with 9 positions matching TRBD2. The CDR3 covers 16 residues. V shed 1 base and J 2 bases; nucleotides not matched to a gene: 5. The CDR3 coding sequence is TGTGCCAGCAGTTTAGTAGTAGCGGGGGATCAAGAGACCCAGTACTTC. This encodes CASSLVVAGDQETQYF.

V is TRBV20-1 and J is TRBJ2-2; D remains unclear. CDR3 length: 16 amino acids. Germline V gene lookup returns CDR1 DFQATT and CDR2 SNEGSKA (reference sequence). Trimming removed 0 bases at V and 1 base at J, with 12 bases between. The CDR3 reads CSARDGQTGNTGELFF. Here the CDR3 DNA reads TGCAGTGCTAGAGACGGCCAGACCGGGAACACCGGGGAGCTGTTTTTT.

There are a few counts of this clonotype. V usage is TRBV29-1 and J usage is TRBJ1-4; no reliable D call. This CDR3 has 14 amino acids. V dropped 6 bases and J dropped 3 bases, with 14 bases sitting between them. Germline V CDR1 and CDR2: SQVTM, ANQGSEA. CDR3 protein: CSVSGGGSNEKLFF. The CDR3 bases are TGCAGCGTCTCTGGTGGAGGGTCTAATGAAAAACTGTTTTTT.

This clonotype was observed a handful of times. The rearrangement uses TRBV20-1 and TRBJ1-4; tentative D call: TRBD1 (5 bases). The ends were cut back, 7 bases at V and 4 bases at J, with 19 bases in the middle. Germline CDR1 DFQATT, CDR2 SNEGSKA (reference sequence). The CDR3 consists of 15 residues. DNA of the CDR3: TGCAGTGTTGAGCCTCACAGGTTAAATAATGAAAAACTGTTTTTT. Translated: CSVEPHRLNNEKLFF.

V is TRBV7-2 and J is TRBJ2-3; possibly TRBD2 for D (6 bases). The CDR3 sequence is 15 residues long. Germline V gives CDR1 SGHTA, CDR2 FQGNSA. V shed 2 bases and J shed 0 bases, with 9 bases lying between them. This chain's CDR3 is CASSLPSASTDTQYF. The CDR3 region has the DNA TGTGCCAGCAGCTTACCTAGCGCCAGCACAGATACGCAGTATTTT.